This T cell receptor (beta chain) was recovered during a study of graft-versus-host responses after intestinal transplantation. As for the study in general: Each transplant was multivisceral, liver-intestinal, or isolated intestinal.

Study-level points and caveats: Recipient marrow harbored GvH clones, some of which surfaced first in ileum or blood.

A note on this clone: The antigen is unknown.

TCRdb keeps only in-frame clones here, not all; method: immunoSEQ multiplex PCR. The repertoire holds 5,500 or so clones, around three quarters seen once, with 37% in the top ten. Sequences were derived from PBMCs, sampled 324 days after intestinal transplant. The sequence was obtained from a human patient who received an intestinal transplant, so some T cells may come from the graft donor.

Here the CDR3 reads CASSLVSQGSGNTIYF. CDR3 nucleotides: TGTGCCAGCAGCTTAGTCTCCCAGGGCTCTGGAAACACCATATATTTT. The chain recombines TRBV11-2 with TRBJ1-3, with D possibly being TRBD1 (5 bases). The ends were cut back, 1 base at V and 0 bases at J, with 10 bases in the middle. Germline V gene sequence: CDR1 SGHAT, CDR2 FQNNGV. This CDR3 is built from 16 residues.